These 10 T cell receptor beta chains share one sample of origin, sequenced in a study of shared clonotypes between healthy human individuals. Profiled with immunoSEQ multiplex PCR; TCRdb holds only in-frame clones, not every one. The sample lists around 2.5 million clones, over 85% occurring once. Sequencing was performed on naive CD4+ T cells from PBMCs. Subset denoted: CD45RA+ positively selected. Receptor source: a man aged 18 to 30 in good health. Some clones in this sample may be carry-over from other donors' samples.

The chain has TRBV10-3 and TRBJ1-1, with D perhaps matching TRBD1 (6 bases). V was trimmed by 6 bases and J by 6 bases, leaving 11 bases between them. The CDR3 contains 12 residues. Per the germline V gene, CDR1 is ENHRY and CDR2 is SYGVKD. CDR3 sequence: CAIRGGFSEAFF. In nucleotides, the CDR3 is TGTGCCATCAGGGGGGGCTTTTCTGAAGCTTTCTTT.

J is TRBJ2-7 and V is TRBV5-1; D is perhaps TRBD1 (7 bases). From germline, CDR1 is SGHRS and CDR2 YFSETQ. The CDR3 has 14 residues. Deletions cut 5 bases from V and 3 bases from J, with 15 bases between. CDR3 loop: CASRKGGQFYEQYF. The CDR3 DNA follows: TGCGCCAGCAGGAAGGGGGGACAGTTCTACGAGCAGTACTTC.

Here the CDR3 reads CASSTQGRSSYEQYF. The CDR3 nucleotides are TGTGCCAGCAGTACCCAAGGGAGGAGCTCCTACGAGCAGTACTTC. The chain employs TRBV6-1 and TRBJ2-7; TRBD2 is a possible D gene (6 bases). The germline V and J ends were trimmed by 5 bases and 0 bases, with 14 bases remaining between them. The V gene's germline CDR1 is MNHNS and CDR2 SASEGT. The CDR3 is made up of 15 amino acids.

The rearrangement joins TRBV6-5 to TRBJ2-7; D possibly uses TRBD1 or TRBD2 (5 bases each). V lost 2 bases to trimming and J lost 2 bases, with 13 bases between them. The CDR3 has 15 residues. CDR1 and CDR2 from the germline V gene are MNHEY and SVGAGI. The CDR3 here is CASSYRRDGPYEQYF. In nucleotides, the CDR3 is TGTGCCAGCAGTTACCGCCGGGACGGACCCTACGAGCAGTACTTC.

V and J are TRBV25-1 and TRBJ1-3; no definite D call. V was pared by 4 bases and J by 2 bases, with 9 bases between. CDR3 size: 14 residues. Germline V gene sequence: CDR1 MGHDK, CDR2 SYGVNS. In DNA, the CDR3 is TGTGCCAGCAGTGGAGGACCTGCTGGAAACACCATATATTTT. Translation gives CASSGGPAGNTIYF. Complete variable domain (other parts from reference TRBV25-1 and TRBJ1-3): EADIYQTPRYLVIGTGKKITLECSQTMGHDKMYWYQQDPGMELHLIHYSYGVNSTEKGDLSSESTVSRIRTEHFPLTLESARPSHTSQYLCASSGGPAGNTIYFGEGSWLTVV.

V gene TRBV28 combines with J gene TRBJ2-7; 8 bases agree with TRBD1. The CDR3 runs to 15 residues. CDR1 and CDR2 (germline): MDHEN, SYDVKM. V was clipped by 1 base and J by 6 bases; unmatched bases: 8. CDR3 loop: CASSLYQGALGEQYF. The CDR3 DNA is TGTGCCAGCAGTTTATACCAGGGGGCGCTTGGCGAGCAGTACTTC.

In nucleotides, the CDR3 is TGTGCCAGCAGCCTACTAGCGGGAGCTTCCTACGAGCAGTACTTC. Amino acids: CASSLLAGASYEQYF. The chain joins TRBV7-9 to TRBJ2-7, with TRBD2 identical over 11 bases. Losses at the gene ends were 5 bases for V and 1 base for J; bases not matched to a gene: 4. CDR3 size: 15 residues. CDR1 and CDR2 from the germline V gene are SEHNR and FQNEAQ (reference sequence). The full variable domain, its missing parts supplied by reference TRBV7-9 and TRBJ2-7, is DTGVSQNPRHKITKRGQNVTFRCDPISEHNRLYWYRQTLGQGPEFLTYFQNEAQLEKSRLLSDRFSAERPKGSFSTLEIQRTEQGDSAMYLCASSLLAGASYEQYFGPGTRLTVT.

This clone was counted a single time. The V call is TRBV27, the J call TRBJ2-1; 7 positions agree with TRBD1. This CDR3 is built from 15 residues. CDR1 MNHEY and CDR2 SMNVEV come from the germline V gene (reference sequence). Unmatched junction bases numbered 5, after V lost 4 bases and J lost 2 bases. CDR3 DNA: TGTGCCAGCAGTTCCCGACAGGGAGCCTACAATGAGCAGTTCTTC. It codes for CASSSRQGAYNEQFF.

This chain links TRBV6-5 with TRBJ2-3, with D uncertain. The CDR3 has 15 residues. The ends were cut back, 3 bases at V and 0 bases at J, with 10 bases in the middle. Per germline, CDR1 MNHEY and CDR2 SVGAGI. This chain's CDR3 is CASSYGPASTDTQYF. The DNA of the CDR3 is TGTGCCAGCAGTTATGGGCCAGCTAGCACAGATACGCAGTATTTT.

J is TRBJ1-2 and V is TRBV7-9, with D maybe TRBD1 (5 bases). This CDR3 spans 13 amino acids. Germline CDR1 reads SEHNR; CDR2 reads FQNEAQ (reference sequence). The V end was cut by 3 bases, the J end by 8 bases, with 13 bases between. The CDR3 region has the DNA TGTGCCAGCAGCTTTTTTGTGCAGGGAGGCTACACCTTC. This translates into CASSFFVQGGYTF.